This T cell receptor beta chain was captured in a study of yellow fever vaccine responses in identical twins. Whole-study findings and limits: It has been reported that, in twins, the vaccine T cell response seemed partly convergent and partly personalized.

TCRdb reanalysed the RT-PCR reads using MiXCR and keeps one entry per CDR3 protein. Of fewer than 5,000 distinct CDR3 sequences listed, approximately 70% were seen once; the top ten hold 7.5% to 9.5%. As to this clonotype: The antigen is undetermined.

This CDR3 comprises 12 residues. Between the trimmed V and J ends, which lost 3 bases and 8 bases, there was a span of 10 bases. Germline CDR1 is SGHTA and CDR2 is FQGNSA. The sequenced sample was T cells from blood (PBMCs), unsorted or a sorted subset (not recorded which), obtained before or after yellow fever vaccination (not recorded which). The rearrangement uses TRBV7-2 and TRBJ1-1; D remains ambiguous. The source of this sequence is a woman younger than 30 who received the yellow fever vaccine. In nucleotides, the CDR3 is TGTGCCAGCAGCTTTTCGGTAGCAGAAGCTTTCTTT. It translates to CASSFSVAEAFF.